This T cell receptor beta chain was sequenced in a study of OX40 agonist ivuxolimab in advanced cancers. The assay was immunoSEQ multiplex PCR, and TCRdb's table has in-frame clones only and misses some. The sample has 81,000 or so clones; under 95% are singletons. Study-wide points: There was clonal expansion of CD4+ and CD8+ blood T cells by week 6 at 0.1 to 3.0 mg/kg. Antigen targets of the expanded peripheral T cells went undetermined.

This clone was counted once. Its antigen is still unknown. Trimming took 5 bases from V and 7 from J; bases not matched to a gene: 9. The germline V gene encodes CDR1 MNHEY and CDR2 SVGAGI. The CDR3 spans 15 residues. The J gene is TRBJ1-5, the V gene TRBV6-5; 9 bases are a match to TRBD1. The sequence was collected from an adult with an advanced solid tumor such as melanoma, head and neck, liver or kidney cancer. The source material was CD4+ or CD8+ T cells sorted from blood, sampled in a trial of the OX40 agonist ivuxolimab. This chain's CDR3 is CASSTGGAKGQPQHF. Here the CDR3 DNA reads TGTGCCAGCAGTACAGGGGGCGCAAAGGGACAGCCCCAGCATTTT.